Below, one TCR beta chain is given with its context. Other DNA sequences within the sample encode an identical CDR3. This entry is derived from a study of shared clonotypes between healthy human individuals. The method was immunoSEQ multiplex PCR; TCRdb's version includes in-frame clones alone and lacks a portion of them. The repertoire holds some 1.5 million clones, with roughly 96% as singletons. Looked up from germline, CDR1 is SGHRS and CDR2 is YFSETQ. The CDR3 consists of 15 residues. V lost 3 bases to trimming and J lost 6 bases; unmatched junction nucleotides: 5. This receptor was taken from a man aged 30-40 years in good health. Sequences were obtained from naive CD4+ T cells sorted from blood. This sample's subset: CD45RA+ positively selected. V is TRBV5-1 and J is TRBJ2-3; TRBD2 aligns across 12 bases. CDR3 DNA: TGCGCCAGCAGCTCCGGACTAGCGGGACCGGATACGCAGTATTTT. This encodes CASSSGLAGPDTQYF.